This TCR beta chain emerged from a study of T and B cells in COVID-19 patients. Whole-study context: COVID-19 patients gave peripheral blood either during active infection or after recovery.

Only a few counts were recorded for this clonotype. V dropped 2 bases and J dropped 0 bases, with 8 bases sitting between them. Germline-derived CDR1 and CDR2 are SEHNR and FQNEAQ (reference sequence). The CDR3 consists of 15 residues. BIOMED2 TRB-A/B primer pools were used in multiplex TRB PCR. TCRdb redid the calling of the multiplex PCR reads with MiXCR, one entry per CDR3 protein. The sample includes about 22,000 distinct CDR3 sequences, over 25% seen only once; the top ten take 2.5% to 3.5%. Each TRB amplification used about 220-500 ng of genomic DNA from blood. The sample taken for sequencing was blood. The chain recombines TRBV7-9 with TRBJ2-1; D unresolved. This clonotype was sampled from a human donor who had recovered from COVID-19. CDR3 residues: CASSLPQSSYNEQFF. The CDR3 coding sequence is TGTGCCAGCAGCTTACCCCAGAGCTCCTACAATGAGCAGTTCTTC.